This T cell receptor (beta chain) was captured in a study of control samples from healthy donors and cancer patients. The V gene's germline CDR1 is SNHLY and CDR2 FYNNEI. CDR3 length: 14 residues. V lost 7 bases, J lost 3 bases, and 15 bases lay in between. This table comes from immunoSEQ multiplex PCR, and its TCRdb copy is limited to in-frame clones, with some not included. The sample comprises over 200,000 clones, around 79% of which are singletons, and roughly 15% rests with the top ten. The receptor's source is a woman aged 55 to 70 with lung cancer. V and J are TRBV2 and TRBJ1-1; D gene uncertain. Sample: PBMCs. CDR3 in DNA: TGTGCCAGCAAATATGAAGGGCAGTACACTGAAGCTTTCTTT. This translates into CASKYEGQYTEAFF.